One and the same sample provided the 25 T cell receptor beta chains below, sequenced in a study of a mutant IDH1 vaccine in newly diagnosed glioma. These TCRs are of unknown antigen specificity. TCRdb keeps only in-frame clones here, not all; method: immunoSEQ multiplex PCR. The sample has 110,000 or so clones, about 90% seen once; the top ten hold roughly 0.61%. Time point described: week 11, during vaccination. Every vaccination contained 300 ug of the mutant IDH1 20-mer peptide and was paired with topical imiquimod. The sample was PBMCs, taken from a glioma patient whose treatment included an IDH1 peptide vaccine. The receptors shown here come from a woman in her forties or fifties with glioma.

The chain has TRBV7-2 and TRBJ2-1, with D maybe TRBD2 (5 bases). Germline V gene sequence: CDR1 SGHTA, CDR2 FQGNSA. Trimming removed 2 bases from V and 3 bases from J, with 20 bases in between. The CDR3 length is 18 residues. The CDR3 DNA reads as TGTGCCAGCAGCTTAAGGTCGCTGACTAAGCGGAACTACAATGAGCAGTTCTTC. This sequence encodes CASSLRSLTKRNYNEQFF. Supplemented by reference TRBV7-2 and TRBJ2-1, the full variable domain reads GAGVSQSPSNKVTEKGKDVELRCDPISGHTALYWYRQSLGQGLEFLIYFQGNSAPDKSGLPSDRFSAERTGGSVSTLTIQRTQQEDSAVYLCASSLRSLTKRNYNEQFFGPGTRLTVL.

CDR3 sequence reads: CASSQPQGPRGYTF. DNA for the CDR3: TGTGCCAGCAGCCAACCACAGGGGCCGCGGGGCTACACCTTC. The chain links TRBV9 to TRBJ1-2, with 7 bases lining up with TRBD1. Germline values: CDR1 SGDLS, CDR2 YYNGEE. V trimming: 4 bases; J trimming: 8 bases; junction bases outside the gene matches: 11. This CDR3 spans 14 amino acids. Drawing the rest from reference TRBV9 and TRBJ1-2, the complete variable domain is DSGVTQTPKHLITATGQRVTLRCSPRSGDLSVYWYQQSLDQGLQFLIQYYNGEERAKGNILERFSAQQFPDLHSELNLSSLELGDSALYFCASSQPQGPRGYTFGSGTRLTVV.

V gene TRBV10-3 combines with J gene TRBJ2-1; D possibly corresponds to TRBD2 (6 bases). The length of the CDR3 is 15 residues. Germline V CDR1 and CDR2: ENHRY, SYGVKD. Trimming pared 5 bases from V and 5 bases from J, leaving 16 bases between. CDR3 amino acids: CAISFGGPLNNEQFF. In DNA, the CDR3 is TGTGCCATCAGTTTCGGAGGGCCCTTAAACAATGAGCAGTTCTTC.

V usage is TRBV7-2 and J usage is TRBJ1-3, with a possible D match to TRBD1 (5 bases). V lost 6 bases and J lost 0, with 12 bases in between. The CDR3 extends over 15 amino acids. Germline V gene lookup returns CDR1 SGHTA and CDR2 FQGNSA. The CDR3 sequence is CASSLDILSGNTIYF. CDR3 sequence (DNA): TGTGCCAGCAGTCTGGACATTCTCTCTGGAAACACCATATATTTT.

The chain joins TRBV10-3 to TRBJ2-2; D possibly uses TRBD1 or TRBD2 (7 bases each). V was trimmed by 7 bases and J by 2 bases, leaving 17 bases between them. Germline-derived CDR1 and CDR2 are ENHRY and SYGVKD. This CDR3 has 16 amino acids. For the CDR3, the DNA is TGTGCCATCATGAGGGGGGGACAGAAAAACACCGGGGAGCTGTTTTTT. Translated, it gives CAIMRGGQKNTGELFF.

V and J are TRBV18 and TRBJ2-1, with no clear D. Germline CDR1 reads KGHSH; CDR2 reads LQKENI. V was trimmed by 3 bases and J by 6 bases, leaving 12 bases between them. The CDR3 loop spans 14 amino acids. Here the CDR3 DNA reads TGTGCCAGCTCACCCGGGTCGTTTAGCAATGAGCAGTTCTTC. It encodes CASSPGSFSNEQFF.

The chain joins TRBV6-5 to TRBJ2-7; TRBD1 matches 12 bases. This CDR3 comprises 16 residues. Losses at the gene ends were 0 bases for V and 5 bases for J; bases not matched to a gene: 5. Germline V CDR1 and CDR2: MNHEY, SVGAGI. As DNA, the CDR3 is TGTGCCAGCAGTTACTCGGGGGACAGGGGGCTTCACGAGCAGTACTTC. Translated, it gives CASSYSGDRGLHEQYF.

CDR3 DNA: TGCAGCGTTGAGTACCCCGGGACAGGGCCCTACGAGCAGTACTTC. This encodes CSVEYPGTGPYEQYF. V usage is TRBV29-1 and J usage is TRBJ2-7, with 9 bases matching TRBD1. The CDR3 contains 15 residues. CDR1 and CDR2 from the germline V gene are SQVTM and ANQGSEA. The junction had 8 bases not matched to a gene; V was cut back by 3 bases and J by 2 bases.

V and J are TRBV28 and TRBJ2-3; no clear D gene. The germline CDR1 and CDR2 sequences are MDHEN and SYDVKM. There are 16 residues in the CDR3. Between the trimmed V and J ends, which lost 6 bases and 2 bases, there was a span of 18 bases. The CDR3 loop reads CASRARLGKVTDTQYF. For the CDR3, the DNA is TGTGCCAGCAGAGCCCGGTTGGGGAAGGTCACAGATACGCAGTATTTT. The variable domain in full, with the rest retrieved from reference TRBV28 and TRBJ2-3, is DVKVTQSSRYLVKRTGEKVFLECVQDMDHENMFWYRQDPGLGLRLIYFSYDVKMKEKGDIPEGYSVSREKKERFSLILESASTNQTSMYLCASRARLGKVTDTQYFGPGTRLTVL.

The V and J genes are TRBV2 and TRBJ2-1; 13 bases align to TRBD2. CDR3 size: 15 residues. Germline trimming cut 8 bases from V and 8 bases from J; bases unmatched to any gene: 9. The V gene's germline CDR1 is SNHLY and CDR2 FYNNEI. CDR3 sequence: CASGPGTSGNHEQFF. DNA of the CDR3: TGTGCCAGCGGGCCAGGGACTAGCGGGAACCATGAGCAGTTCTTC. The entire variable domain, with the rest obtained from reference TRBV2 and TRBJ2-1, is as follows: EPEVTQTPSHQVTQMGQEVILRCVPISNHLYFYWYRQILGQKVEFLVSFYNNEISEKSEIFDDQFSVERPDGSNFTLKIRSTKLEDSAMYFCASGPGTSGNHEQFFGPGTRLTVL.

This rearrangement joins TRBV6-6 to TRBJ2-6, with a tentative D call TRBD2 (6 bases). The CDR3 is 15 residues long. The germline CDR1 and CDR2 sequences are MNHNY and SVGAGI (reference sequence). V was pared by 4 bases and J by 0 bases, with 7 bases between. Written as DNA, the CDR3 is TGTGCCAGCAGTTGGGACTTCTCTGGGGCCAACGTCCTGACTTTC. Its translation is CASSWDFSGANVLTF.

The V gene is TRBV5-1, the J gene TRBJ2-7; perhaps D is TRBD1 or TRBD2 (5 bases each). CDR3 length equals 12 residues. The germline gives CDR1 SGHRS, CDR2 YFSETQ. V lost 0 bases and J 6 bases, leaving 7 bases between the germline ends. The CDR3 nucleotides are TGCGCCAGCAGCTTGGGAGGGGTCGAGCAGTACTTC. It is translated as CASSLGGVEQYF.

This clone was detected a few times. This rearrangement joins TRBV30 to TRBJ1-1; D gene unclear. This CDR3 contains 14 residues. Trimming took 0 bases from V and 3 from J, leaving 11 bases between them. The germline V gene has CDR1 GTSNPN and CDR2 SVGIG (reference sequence). The CDR3 DNA reads TGTGCCTGGAGTGTACCTAGTTGGGACACTGAAGCTTTCTTT. This codes for CAWSVPSWDTEAFF. Using reference TRBV30 and TRBJ1-1 for the parts outside the CDR3, the full variable domain is SQTIHQWPATLVQPVGSPLSLECTVEGTSNPNLYWYRQAAGRGLQLLFYSVGIGQISSEVPQNLSASRPQDRQFILSSKKLLLSDSGFYLCAWSVPSWDTEAFFGQGTRLTVV.

The rearrangement links TRBV5-4 to TRBJ2-1; 9 bases are shared with TRBD2. The J segment lost 2 bases and the V segment lost 0 bases, leaving 3 bases of the junction unmatched. CDR3 length: 16 residues. Germline loops: CDR1 SGHNT, CDR2 YYREEE (reference sequence). The CDR3 reads CASSLGLAGPYNEQFF. The CDR3 DNA is TGTGCCAGCAGCTTGGGCCTAGCGGGACCCTACAATGAGCAGTTCTTC.

The count of this clone is one. The chain has TRBV5-1 and TRBJ1-3, with a tentative D call TRBD1 (6 bases). The V gene lost 0 bases and the J gene lost 3 bases, with 10 bases spanning the gap. The CDR3 sequence is 15 residues long. Germline lookup yields CDR1 SGHRS and CDR2 YFSETQ. The CDR3 coding sequence is TGCGCCAGCAGCTTGGCCCACAGGGATGGAAACACCATATATTTT. This codes for CASSLAHRDGNTIYF.

This clone was picked up one time. V gene TRBV10-3 combines with J gene TRBJ2-1; 7 bases are a match to TRBD2. Germline V gene sequence: CDR1 ENHRY, CDR2 SYGVKD. The CDR3 has 13 residues. V lost 8 bases to trimming and J lost 5 bases; unmatched junction nucleotides: 6. The CDR3 protein is CAIWREGNNEQFF. In nucleotides, the CDR3 is TGTGCCATCTGGAGGGAGGGAAACAATGAGCAGTTCTTC.

The V call is TRBV7-9, the J call TRBJ2-2; D gene unclear. The germline V gene encodes CDR1 SEHNR and CDR2 FQNEAQ (reference sequence). The CDR3 covers 14 residues. Trimming removed 3 bases at V and 4 bases at J, with 9 bases between. The CDR3 sequence is CASSFRQSTGELFF. The CDR3 DNA reads TGTGCCAGCAGCTTTAGGCAGAGCACCGGGGAGCTGTTTTTT.

In DNA form, the CDR3 reads TGTGCCAGCAGCCCGGAGGGCTACGAGCAGTACTTC. Its translation is CASSPEGYEQYF. This chain joins TRBV11-2 and TRBJ2-7; D may be TRBD2 (6 bases). Germline V lookup: CDR1 SGHAT, CDR2 FQNNGV. The CDR3 is 12 residues long. Trimming cost V 5 bases and J 3 bases, with 8 bases left between them.

This chain links TRBV27 with TRBJ2-7, with 9 bases identical to TRBD1. Trimming at V came to 5 bases and at J to 7 bases, leaving 12 bases not matched to a gene. The CDR3 consists of 15 residues. Germline CDR1 MNHEY, CDR2 SMNVEV (reference sequence). CDR3: CASSRQQGASVEQYF. For the CDR3, the DNA is TGTGCCAGCAGTCGACAACAGGGGGCATCGGTAGAGCAGTACTTC.

With respect to this clone: Distinct nucleotide sequences in the sample also encode this CDR3. This sequence joins TRBV9 and TRBJ2-5, with D perhaps TRBD2 (5 bases). From germline, CDR1 is SGDLS and CDR2 YYNGEE. Between the trimmed V and J ends, which lost 0 bases and 4 bases, there was a span of 7 bases. The CDR3 has 13 residues. The CDR3 is CASSVDLAETQYF. CDR3 coding DNA: TGTGCCAGCAGCGTAGACCTAGCAGAGACCCAGTACTTC.

A few counts support this clone. This sequence joins TRBV4-2 and TRBJ2-2; TRBD2 matches 11 bases. Germline V CDR1 and CDR2: LGHNA, YNFKEQ. The ends lost 2 bases at V and 0 bases at J; junction bases unmatched: 8. CDR3 length: 19 residues. The CDR3 loop reads CASSQLRGSGRANTGELFF. The CDR3 DNA is TGTGCCAGCAGCCAACTTAGAGGTAGCGGGAGGGCGAACACCGGGGAGCTGTTTTTT.

The chain recombines TRBV5-1 with TRBJ2-3; D is unresolved. With 2 bases removed from V and 2 bases from J, the gap between germline ends came to 9 bases. Germline CDR1 and CDR2: SGHRS and YFSETQ. The CDR3 consists of 14 residues. This chain's CDR3 is CASSFPSDTDTQYF. CDR3 DNA: TGCGCCAGCAGCTTCCCCAGCGACACAGATACGCAGTATTTT.

CDR3 DNA sequence: TGTGCCAGCACCCTGACAGGGAACTATGGCTACACCTTC. Translation gives CASTLTGNYGYTF. The gene calls are TRBV28 and TRBJ1-2; 7 nucleotides match TRBD1. Trimming took 7 bases from V and 2 from J; bases not matched to a gene: 4. In germline, CDR1 is MDHEN, CDR2 SYDVKM. The CDR3 runs 13 residues.

The chain is built from TRBV10-1 and TRBJ2-1; TRBD2 matches at 14 bases. Germline CDR1 reads WNHNN; CDR2 reads SYGVQD (reference sequence). This CDR3 region has 15 residues. V lost 2 bases to trimming and J lost 10 bases; unmatched junction nucleotides: 4. The CDR3 nucleotides are TGCGCCAGCAGTGAGCCGGGACTAGCGGGAGAAGAGCAGTTCTTC. It codes for CASSEPGLAGEEQFF.

The chain recombines TRBV2 with TRBJ2-4; D ambiguous. The CDR3 length is 13 residues. Per germline, CDR1 SNHLY and CDR2 FYNNEI. Trimming left V 2 bases short and J 8 bases short, with 10 bases between. The CDR3 sequence: CASSENSGDIQYF. The CDR3 DNA follows: TGTGCCAGCAGTGAAAACTCGGGCGACATTCAGTACTTC.